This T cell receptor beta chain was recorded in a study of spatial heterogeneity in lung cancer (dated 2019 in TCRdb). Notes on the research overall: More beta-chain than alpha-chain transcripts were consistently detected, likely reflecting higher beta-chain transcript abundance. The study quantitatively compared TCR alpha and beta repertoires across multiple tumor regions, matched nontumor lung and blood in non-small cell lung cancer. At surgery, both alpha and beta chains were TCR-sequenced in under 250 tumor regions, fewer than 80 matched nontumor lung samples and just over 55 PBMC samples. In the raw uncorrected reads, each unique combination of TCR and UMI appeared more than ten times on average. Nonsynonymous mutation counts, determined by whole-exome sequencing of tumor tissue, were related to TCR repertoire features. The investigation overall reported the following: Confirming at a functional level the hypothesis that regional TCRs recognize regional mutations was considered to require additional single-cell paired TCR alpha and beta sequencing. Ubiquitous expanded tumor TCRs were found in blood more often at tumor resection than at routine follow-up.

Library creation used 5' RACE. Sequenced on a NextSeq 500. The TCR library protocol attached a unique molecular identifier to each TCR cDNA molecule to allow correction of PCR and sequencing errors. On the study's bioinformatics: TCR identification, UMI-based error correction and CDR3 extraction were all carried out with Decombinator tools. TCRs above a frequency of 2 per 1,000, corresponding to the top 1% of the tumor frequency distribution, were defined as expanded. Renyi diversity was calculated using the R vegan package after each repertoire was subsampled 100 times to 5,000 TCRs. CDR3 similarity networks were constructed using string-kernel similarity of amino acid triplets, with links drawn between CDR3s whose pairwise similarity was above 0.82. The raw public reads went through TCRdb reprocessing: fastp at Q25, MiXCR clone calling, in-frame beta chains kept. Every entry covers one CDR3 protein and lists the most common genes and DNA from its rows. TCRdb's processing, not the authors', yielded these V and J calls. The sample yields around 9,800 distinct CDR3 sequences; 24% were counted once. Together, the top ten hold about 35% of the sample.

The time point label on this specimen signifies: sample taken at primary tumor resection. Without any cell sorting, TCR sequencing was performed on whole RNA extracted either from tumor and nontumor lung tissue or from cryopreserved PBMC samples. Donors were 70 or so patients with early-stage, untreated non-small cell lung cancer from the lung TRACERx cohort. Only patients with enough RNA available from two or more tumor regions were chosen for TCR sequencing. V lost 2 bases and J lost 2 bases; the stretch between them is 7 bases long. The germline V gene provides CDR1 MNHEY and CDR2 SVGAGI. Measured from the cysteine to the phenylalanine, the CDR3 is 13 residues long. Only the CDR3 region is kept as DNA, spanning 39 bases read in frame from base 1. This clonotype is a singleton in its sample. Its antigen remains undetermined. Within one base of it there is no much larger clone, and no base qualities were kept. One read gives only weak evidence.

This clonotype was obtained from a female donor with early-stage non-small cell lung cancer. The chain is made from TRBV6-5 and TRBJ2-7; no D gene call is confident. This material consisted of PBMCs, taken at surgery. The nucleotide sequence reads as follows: TGTGCCAGCAGTTACCTCTACGCCTACGAGCAGTACTTC. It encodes CASSYLYAYEQYF.